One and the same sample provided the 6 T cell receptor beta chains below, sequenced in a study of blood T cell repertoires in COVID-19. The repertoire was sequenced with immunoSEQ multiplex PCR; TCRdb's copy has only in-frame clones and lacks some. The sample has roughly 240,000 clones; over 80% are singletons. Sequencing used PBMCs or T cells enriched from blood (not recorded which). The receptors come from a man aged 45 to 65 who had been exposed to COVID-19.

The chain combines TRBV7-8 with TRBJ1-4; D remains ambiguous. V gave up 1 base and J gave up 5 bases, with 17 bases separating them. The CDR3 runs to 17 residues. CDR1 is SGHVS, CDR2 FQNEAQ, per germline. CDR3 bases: TGTGCCAGCAGCTTAGGATGGTCGCAGGCTGGGAATGAAAAACTGTTTTTT. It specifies CASSLGWSQAGNEKLFF.

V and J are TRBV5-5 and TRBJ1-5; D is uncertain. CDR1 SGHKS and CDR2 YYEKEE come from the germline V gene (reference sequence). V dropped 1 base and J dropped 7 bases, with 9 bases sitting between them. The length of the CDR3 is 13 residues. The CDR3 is CASSLTYEQPQHF. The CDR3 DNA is TGTGCCAGCAGCTTGACCTACGAGCAGCCCCAGCATTTT.

The CDR3 spells CASSLQLFSQQYF. The CDR3 DNA reads TGTGCCAGCAGCCTGCAACTTTTCTCCCAGCAGTACTTC. The rearrangement uses TRBV3-1 (or the pseudogene TRBV3-2) and TRBJ2-7; D remains unclear. Between the trimmed V and J ends, which lost 4 bases and 8 bases, there was a span of 15 bases. Germline CDR1 reads LGHDT; CDR2 reads YNNKEL (reference sequence). The CDR3 runs 13 residues.

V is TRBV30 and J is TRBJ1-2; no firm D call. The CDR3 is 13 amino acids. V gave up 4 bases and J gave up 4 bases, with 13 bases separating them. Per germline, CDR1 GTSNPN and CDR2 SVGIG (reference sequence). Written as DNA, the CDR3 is TGTGCCTGGACCACCTGGGGAGTCTATGGCTACACCTTC. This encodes CAWTTWGVYGYTF.

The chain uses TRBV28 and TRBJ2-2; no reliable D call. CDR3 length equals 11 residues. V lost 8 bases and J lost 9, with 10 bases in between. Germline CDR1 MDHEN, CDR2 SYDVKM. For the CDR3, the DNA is TGTGCCAGCGAAGCCTCCCGGGAGCTGTTTTTT. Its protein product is CASEASRELFF.

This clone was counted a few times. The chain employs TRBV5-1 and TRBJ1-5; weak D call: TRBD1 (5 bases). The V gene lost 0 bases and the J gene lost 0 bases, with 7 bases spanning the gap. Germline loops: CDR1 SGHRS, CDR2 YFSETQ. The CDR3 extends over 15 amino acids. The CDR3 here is CASSLEGYSNQPQHF. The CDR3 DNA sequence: TGCGCCAGCAGCTTGGAGGGGTATAGCAATCAGCCCCAGCATTTT.